The 21 T cell receptor beta chains below all came from one sample that was sequenced in a study of shared clonotypes between healthy human individuals. The method was immunoSEQ multiplex PCR; TCRdb's version includes in-frame clones alone and lacks a portion of them. The repertoire holds approximately 720,000 clones, with about three quarters as singletons. Sequenced material: memory CD4+ T cells sorted from blood. The subset is: CD45RA-negative fraction. These receptors came from a woman aged 25 to 39 in good health.

This chain links TRBV28 with TRBJ2-3; 15 nucleotides line up with TRBD2. Germline CDR1 MDHEN, CDR2 SYDVKM. J was trimmed by 2 bases and V by 10 bases; bases with no gene match: 13. CDR3 length: 18 amino acids. The CDR3 nucleotides read TGTGCCACTCCCCTATTCGGGACTAGCGGGAGGTACACAGATACGCAGTATTTT. It translates to CATPLFGTSGRYTDTQYF.

The chain links TRBV27 to TRBJ2-7, with 12 bases fitting TRBD2. V shed 6 bases and J 4 bases; nucleotides not matched to a gene: 28. Germline V gene data show CDR1 as MNHEY and CDR2 as SMNVEV (reference sequence). CDR3 length: 22 residues. The CDR3 reads CASSRSVTSGSGLLSPEYEQYF. CDR3 DNA: TGTGCCAGCAGCCGTTCGGTGACTAGCGGGAGTGGGTTACTCTCCCCCGAATACGAGCAGTACTTC.

As DNA, the CDR3 is TGCAGCGTTGCATGGGACACATCTTTGCGGTATGGCTACACCTTC. As protein: CSVAWDTSLRYGYTF. The chain recombines TRBV29-1 with TRBJ1-2; a weak D match, TRBD1 (6 bases). Germline loops: CDR1 SQVTM, CDR2 ANQGSEA. Deletions cut 4 bases from V and 5 bases from J, with 20 bases between. This CDR3 has 15 amino acids.

The J gene is TRBJ2-6, the V gene TRBV5-4; 7 bases agree with TRBD2. This CDR3 contains 17 residues. Germline V gene sequence: CDR1 SGHNT, CDR2 YYREEE (reference sequence). V trimming: 0 bases; J trimming: 2 bases; junction bases outside the gene matches: 5. This CDR3 reads CASSLAGGVAGANVLTF. The CDR3 DNA is TGTGCCAGCAGCTTGGCGGGGGGTGTGGCTGGGGCCAACGTCCTGACTTTC.

The V and J genes are TRBV19 and TRBJ2-6; D not resolved. The germline CDR1 and CDR2 sequences are LNHDA and SQIVND (reference sequence). This CDR3 has 16 amino acids. V lost 2 bases and J lost 0, with 8 bases in between. This chain's CDR3 is CASSITRFSGANVLTF. The CDR3 DNA reads as TGTGCCAGTAGTATAACTCGGTTCTCTGGGGCCAACGTCCTGACTTTC. Full variable domain (rest looked up from reference TRBV19 and TRBJ2-6): DGGITQSPKYLFRKEGQNVTLSCEQNLNHDAMYWYRQDPGQGLRLIYYSQIVNDFQKGDIAEGYSVSREKKESFPLTVTSAQKNPTAFYLCASSITRFSGANVLTFGAGSRLTVL.

J is TRBJ2-1 and V is TRBV19; D remains ambiguous. CDR3 length: 15 amino acids. Germline assignment: CDR1 LNHDA and CDR2 SQIVND (reference sequence). Trimming shortened V by 6 bases and J by 0 bases, and 12 bases separated the two germline ends. CDR3 sequence: CASSRSTISYNEQFF. The DNA of the CDR3 is TGTGCCAGTAGCCGGTCTACCATCTCCTACAATGAGCAGTTCTTC.

The gene calls are TRBV6-1 and TRBJ2-5; 12 positions match TRBD2. The CDR3 loop spans 17 amino acids. V lost 2 bases to trimming and J lost 5 bases; unmatched junction nucleotides: 9. Germline CDR1 reads MNHNS; CDR2 reads SASEGT. The CDR3 DNA follows: TGTGCCAGCAGTGAAAGCCTAGCGGGAGGGGTGGGTGAGACCCAGTACTTC. Translation gives CASSESLAGGVGETQYF.

A note on this clone: Other nucleotide sequences in the sample specify the same CDR3. V gene TRBV5-1 combines with J gene TRBJ2-3; TRBD2 matches 7 bases. The CDR3 is 15 residues long. Trimming cost V 0 bases and J 1 base; bases outside gene matches: 2. The germline gives CDR1 SGHRS, CDR2 YFSETQ. CDR3 nucleotide sequence: TGCGCCAGCAGCTTGGAGCTAGCGGGCACAGATACGCAGTATTTT. Protein sequence: CASSLELAGTDTQYF.

V gene TRBV14 combines with J gene TRBJ1-5; the match to TRBD1 covers 10 bases. CDR1 SGHDN and CDR2 FVKESK come from the germline V gene. CDR3 length: 16 residues. Germline trimming cut 5 bases from V and 6 bases from J; bases unmatched to any gene: 10. DNA for the CDR3: TGTGCCAGCAGCTTATTTAGGGACAGGGGAACTCAGCCCCAGCATTTT. Its protein is CASSLFRDRGTQPQHF. Together with reference TRBV14 and TRBJ1-5, the CDR3 gives the full variable domain: EAGVTQFPSHSVIEKGQTVTLRCDPISGHDNLYWYRRVMGKEIKFLLHFVKESKQDESGMPNNRFLAERTGGTYSTLKVQPAELEDSGVYFCASSLFRDRGTQPQHFGDGTRLSIL.

This clone was counted only a few times. V and J are TRBV28 and TRBJ2-7, with unresolved D. The length of the CDR3 is 11 residues. V was cut by 6 bases and J by 7 bases, with 10 bases left in between. From germline, CDR1 is MDHEN and CDR2 SYDVKM. In DNA, the CDR3 is TGTGCCAGCAGAACGCGAGCTGAGCAGTACTTC. Protein: CASRTRAEQYF.

This clone was observed a single time. A much larger clonotype is one base distant, so this may be a read error. V gene TRBV5-8 combines with J gene TRBJ1-5; D is unclear. V was trimmed by 2 bases and J by 5 bases, leaving 5 bases between them. CDR3 length equals 12 residues. Germline lookup yields CDR1 SGHTS and CDR2 YDEGEE. The CDR3: CASSFEDQPQHF. As DNA, the CDR3 is TGTGCCAGCAGCTTTGAGGATCAGCCCCAGCATTTT. Based on the CDR3 plus reference TRBV5-8 and TRBJ1-5, the full variable domain is EAGVTQSPTHLIKTRGQQATLRCSPISGHTSVYWYQQALGLGLQFLLWYDEGEERNRGNFPPRFSGRQFPNYSSELNVNALELEDSALYLCASSFEDQPQHFGDGTRLSIL.

The chain recombines TRBV11-2 with TRBJ2-7; D unclear. CDR3 size: 13 residues. Trimming stripped 1 base from V and 6 bases from J, with 10 bases between. Germline V CDR1 and CDR2: SGHAT, FQNNGV. The CDR3, as DNA: TGTGCCAGCAGCTTAGTCAAGGCAGGCGAGCAGTACTTC. Amino acid sequence: CASSLVKAGEQYF.

The rearrangement uses TRBV7-8 and TRBJ1-4; D not resolved. The germline CDR1 and CDR2 sequences are SGHVS and FQNEAQ. The CDR3 sequence is 11 residues long. V was clipped by 5 bases and J by 11 bases, with 9 bases between them. CDR3 DNA sequence: TGTGCCAGCAGCATGGGTGAGAAACTGTTTTTT. It encodes CASSMGEKLFF.

This chain joins TRBV28 and TRBJ1-4; 12 bases are a match to TRBD1. Germline V CDR1 and CDR2: MDHEN, SYDVKM. The CDR3 length is 18 residues. V trimming: 6 bases; J trimming: 3 bases; junction bases outside the gene matches: 11. The DNA for the CDR3 is TGTGCCAGCAGCAGTCCCGGGACAGGGGGCTCTTCTAATGAAAAACTGTTTTTT. Its translation is CASSSPGTGGSSNEKLFF.

The chain joins TRBV18 to TRBJ1-2, with 8 bases fitting TRBD1. J was trimmed by 6 bases and V by 4 bases; bases with no gene match: 4. CDR3 length: 13 amino acids. CDR1 KGHSH and CDR2 LQKENI come from the germline V gene. The CDR3 DNA reads as TGTGCCAGCTCACTGACAGGGGCGGATGGCTACACCTTC. Protein: CASSLTGADGYTF.

The chain combines TRBV28 with TRBJ2-2; 13 bases match TRBD2. This CDR3 comprises 15 residues. With V trimmed by 5 bases and J by 3 bases, 0 bases remained unmatched. Germline V gene sequence: CDR1 MDHEN, CDR2 SYDVKM. CDR3 in DNA: TGTGCCAGCAGTGGACTAGCGGGGGACACCGGGGAGCTGTTTTTT. It codes for CASSGLAGDTGELFF.

The rearrangement uses TRBV9 and TRBJ1-3, with TRBD1 matching 8 bases. Germline assignment: CDR1 SGDLS and CDR2 YYNGEE. The CDR3 spans 16 residues. V was clipped by 3 bases and J by 0 bases; unmatched bases: 5. CDR3 in DNA: TGTGCCAGCAGCGCCAACAGGGGGGCCTCTGGAAACACCATATATTTT. Protein product: CASSANRGASGNTIYF.

As for this clone: Other DNA sequences in this sample translate to the same CDR3. The CDR3 is CATSRGPDTQYF. For the CDR3, the DNA is TGTGCCACCAGCAGGGGGCCCGATACGCAGTATTTT. The chain couples TRBV15 to TRBJ2-3; a weak D match, TRBD1 (5 bases). Per the germline V gene, CDR1 is LNHNV and CDR2 is YYDKDF (reference sequence). This CDR3 is built from 12 residues. V was pared by 3 bases and J by 6 bases, with 7 bases between.

This clone was detected once. The chain has TRBV6-1 and TRBJ2-3, with D unresolved. The V end was cut by 2 bases, the J end by 1 base, with 4 bases between. Germline loops: CDR1 MNHNS, CDR2 SASEGT. CDR3 length: 13 residues. The CDR3, as DNA: TGTGCCAGCAGTGAATGGGGCACAGATACGCAGTATTTT. Its translation: CASSEWGTDTQYF.

This clone has more than one count but fewer than ten. The J gene is TRBJ1-2, the V gene TRBV28, with TRBD1 identical over 8 bases. J was trimmed by 7 bases and V by 0 bases; bases with no gene match: 4. Germline V gives CDR1 MDHEN, CDR2 SYDVKM. The CDR3 length is 14 residues. The CDR3 bases are TGTGCCAGCAGTTTATGGCAGGGGGCGCGTGGCTACACCTTC. This encodes CASSLWQGARGYTF.

In regard to this clone: This may come from a read error, since a much larger clone is one base off. The sample has other DNA sequences that encode this CDR3 too. The chain couples TRBV6-6 to TRBJ1-5; the D is unclear. V was shortened by 6 bases and J by 1 base, with 7 bases between the two germline ends. CDR1 and CDR2 from the germline V gene are MNHNY and SVGAGI (reference sequence). CDR3 size: 13 residues. This CDR3 reads CASRLDSNQPQHF. CDR3 in DNA: TGTGCCAGCAGACTGGACAGCAATCAGCCCCAGCATTTT.